One sample yielded the 29 T cell receptor beta chains listed below, sequenced in a study of cytomegalovirus exposure and HLA in healthy donors. Primers: 60 Vbeta forward and 13 Jbeta reverse. The assay was immunoSEQ multiplex PCR, and TCRdb's table has in-frame clones only and misses some. The sample table sets out tens of thousands of clones. Sequencing was done on a sample of PBMCs. These receptors came from a female donor in good health and CMV-seronegative.

This chain connects TRBV5-1 to TRBJ1-1; 7 bases are shared with TRBD1. Trimming took 5 bases from V and 8 from J; bases not matched to a gene: 12. This CDR3 has 14 amino acids. Per the germline V gene, CDR1 is SGHRS and CDR2 is YFSETQ. This CDR3 is CASRREPGQPEAFF. CDR3 in DNA: TGCGCCAGCAGGCGTGAACCGGGACAGCCCGAAGCTTTCTTT.

The chain employs TRBV7-2 and TRBJ1-2; 7 bases match TRBD1. The CDR3 sequence is 14 residues long. Per the germline V gene, CDR1 is SGHTA and CDR2 is FQGNSA. Unmatched junction bases numbered 6, after V lost 4 bases and J lost 4 bases. The DNA for the CDR3 is TGTGCCAGCAGCTCAGGGGGGTTGAGCTATGGCTACACCTTC. Translation: CASSSGGLSYGYTF. The whole variable domain, remainder taken from reference TRBV7-2 and TRBJ1-2, is GAGVSQSPSNKVTEKGKDVELRCDPISGHTALYWYRQSLGQGLEFLIYFQGNSAPDKSGLPSDRFSAERTGGSVSTLTIQRTQQEDSAVYLCASSSGGLSYGYTFGSGTRLTVV.

Of note for this clone: The junction does not match germline at one end; this may be a read error. The V gene is TRBV9, the J gene TRBJ2-1; maybe TRBD2 (5 bases). The germline gives CDR1 SGDLS, CDR2 YYNGEE. CDR3 length: 17 residues. CDR3 sequence (DNA): TGTGCCAGCAGCGTAAACCCCTTGGGGAGCTCCGACAATGAGCAGTTCTTC. Encoded protein: CASSVNPLGSSDNEQFF.

The V and J genes are TRBV5-1 and TRBJ1-6, with D maybe TRBD1 (6 bases). Germline loops: CDR1 SGHRS, CDR2 YFSETQ. Trimming pared 0 bases from V and 9 bases from J, leaving 13 bases between. The CDR3 has 15 amino acids. The CDR3 here is CASSLAVQGTSPLHF. The CDR3 DNA is TGCGCCAGCAGCTTGGCGGTACAGGGCACTTCACCCCTCCACTTT.

The chain is built from TRBV11-3 and TRBJ2-5, with 13 bases matching TRBD2. CDR1 and CDR2 from the germline V gene are SGHNT and YENEEA. V gave up 5 bases and J gave up 6 bases; unmatched junction bases: 9. The CDR3 has 16 residues. CDR3 protein: CASSPRTSGRLKTQYF. CDR3 DNA sequence: TGTGCCAGCAGCCCTCGGACTAGCGGGAGACTAAAGACCCAGTACTTC.

This chain links TRBV5-1 with TRBJ2-3; TRBD1 might be the D (6 bases). V dropped 3 bases and J dropped 1 base, with 12 bases sitting between them. Germline V gives CDR1 SGHRS, CDR2 YFSETQ. This CDR3 contains 15 residues. The CDR3 DNA sequence: TGCGCCAGCAGCTCCAAACAGGGACGCACAGATACGCAGTATTTT. It is translated as CASSSKQGRTDTQYF.

V usage is TRBV4-1 and J usage is TRBJ1-1; 10 bases line up with TRBD1. There are 15 residues in the CDR3. Germline V gene sequence: CDR1 MGHRA, CDR2 YSYEKL. The J segment lost 5 bases and the V segment lost 3 bases, leaving 6 bases of the junction unmatched. In DNA, the CDR3 is TGCGCCAGCAGCCAGACAGGGGGCGCGTGGACTGAAGCTTTCTTT. It specifies CASSQTGGAWTEAFF.

V is TRBV9 and J is TRBJ1-5; 7 nucleotides align to TRBD1. The CDR3 runs to 15 residues. Germline V gives CDR1 SGDLS, CDR2 YYNGEE. V trimming: 3 bases; J trimming: 2 bases; junction bases outside the gene matches: 5. In DNA form, the CDR3 reads TGTGCCAGCAGCGAGTCCGGGACAGGCAATCAGCCCCAGCATTTT. Its translation: CASSESGTGNQPQHF.

The V and J genes are TRBV18 and TRBJ1-2, with TRBD1 matching over 8 bases. CDR3 length: 14 amino acids. Germline V gene sequence: CDR1 KGHSH, CDR2 LQKENI. J was trimmed by 3 bases and V by 3 bases; bases with no gene match: 3. The CDR3 spells CASSPTGGDYGYTF. The CDR3 DNA reads as TGTGCCAGCTCACCCACAGGGGGGGACTATGGCTACACCTTC.

This rearrangement joins TRBV2 to TRBJ1-3, with D tentatively TRBD1 (5 bases). This CDR3 is built from 16 residues. V lost 7 bases and J 2 bases, leaving 18 bases between the germline ends. The germline gives CDR1 SNHLY, CDR2 FYNNEI. CDR3 in amino acids: CASTAYRTGAGNTIYF. CDR3 DNA: TGTGCCAGCACCGCGTATAGGACGGGGGCTGGAAACACCATATATTTT.

The chain is built from TRBV30 and TRBJ2-7; the match to TRBD1 covers 7 bases. There are 12 residues in the CDR3. Germline values: CDR1 GTSNPN, CDR2 SVGIG (reference sequence). V shed 5 bases and J 3 bases; nucleotides not matched to a gene: 4. CDR3 nucleotides: TGTGCCTGGGGGGACAGAATCTACGAGCAGTACTTC. Translated, it gives CAWGDRIYEQYF.

The chain links TRBV30 to TRBJ1-2; 7 bases match TRBD1. Trimming at V came to 1 base and at J to 2 bases, leaving 1 base not matched to a gene. CDR1 GTSNPN and CDR2 SVGIG come from the germline V gene (reference sequence). CDR3 size: 13 residues. This CDR3 is CAWSETGNYGYTF. The CDR3 coding sequence is TGTGCCTGGAGTGAGACAGGGAACTATGGCTACACCTTC.

The chain couples TRBV19 to TRBJ2-5, with TRBD2 as a possible D gene (6 bases). Germline V CDR1 and CDR2: LNHDA, SQIVND (reference sequence). The CDR3 is made up of 13 amino acids. Trimming removed 3 bases from V and 6 bases from J, with 11 bases in between. DNA for the CDR3: TGTGCCAGTAGTATGGAGGGCAGTAAGACCCAGTACTTC. It encodes CASSMEGSKTQYF.

The chain employs TRBV6-5 and TRBJ2-1; TRBD2 matches at 8 bases. The V gene end was trimmed by 9 bases and the J gene end by 8 bases; junction bases not matched to a gene: 3. This CDR3 has 11 residues. The germline V gene encodes CDR1 MNHEY and CDR2 SVGAGI. CDR3 sequence reads: CASGLADEQFF. CDR3 nucleotides: TGTGCCAGTGGACTAGCCGATGAGCAGTTCTTC.

The chain has TRBV20-1 and TRBJ1-2, with D uncertain. The germline gives CDR1 DFQATT, CDR2 SNEGSKA (reference sequence). The CDR3 length is 11 residues. V was cut by 2 bases and J by 4 bases, with 5 bases left in between. Here the CDR3 reads CSARLIYGYTF. The CDR3 DNA reads TGCAGTGCTAGACTTATCTATGGCTACACCTTC.

The chain is built from TRBV27 and TRBJ2-7; TRBD1 matches at 9 bases. The ends lost 7 bases at V and 2 bases at J; junction bases unmatched: 6. This CDR3 comprises 14 residues. The germline V gene has CDR1 MNHEY and CDR2 SMNVEV (reference sequence). CDR3 sequence (DNA): TGTGCCAGCAAATGGCGACAGGGGGCCTACGAGCAGTACTTC. Its protein is CASKWRQGAYEQYF.

This chain joins TRBV13 and TRBJ2-7; D not resolved. Germline values: CDR1 PRHDT, CDR2 FYEKMQ (reference sequence). V lost 3 bases and J lost 6, with 9 bases in between. The CDR3 extends over 12 amino acids. The CDR3: CASSFLASEQYF. In nucleotides, the CDR3 is TGTGCCAGCAGCTTTTTAGCTTCCGAGCAGTACTTC.

This rearrangement joins TRBV2 to TRBJ2-7; 7 nucleotides match TRBD1. Germline V gives CDR1 SNHLY, CDR2 FYNNEI. The CDR3 covers 14 residues. V lost 6 bases, J lost 0 bases, and 5 bases stayed unmatched. In DNA, the CDR3 is TGTGCCAGCAGAGAGACAGGGTACTCCTACGAGCAGTACTTC. Translating it yields CASRETGYSYEQYF.

This chain uses TRBV30 with TRBJ1-3; a possible D gene is TRBD1 (6 bases). The CDR3 spans 13 residues. Germline CDR1 and CDR2: GTSNPN and SVGIG (reference sequence). Trimming pared 5 bases from V and 2 bases from J, leaving 10 bases between. The CDR3 DNA reads TGTGCCTGGGACCAGGGGACTGGAAACACCATATATTTT. Amino acids: CAWDQGTGNTIYF.

J is TRBJ2-2 and V is TRBV5-1; 8 bases line up with TRBD1. CDR3 length: 13 residues. Losses at the gene ends were 4 bases for V and 6 bases for J; bases not matched to a gene: 2. Germline V CDR1 and CDR2: SGHRS, YFSETQ. The CDR3: CASSQGAPGELFF. CDR3 nucleotide sequence: TGCGCCAGCAGCCAGGGGGCTCCCGGGGAGCTGTTTTTT.

V is TRBV4-3 and J is TRBJ1-1; possible D gene TRBD1, 6 bases. CDR1 and CDR2 (germline): LGHNA, YSLEER. The CDR3 runs to 16 residues. V was trimmed by 4 bases and J by 7 bases, leaving 22 bases between them. The CDR3 DNA reads TGCGCCAGCAGCCGAAATCCTACAGGGAGAGGGGGTGAAGCTTTCTTT. Amino acid sequence: CASSRNPTGRGGEAFF.

The gene calls are TRBV7-3 and TRBJ2-1; 14 bases match TRBD2. The junction had 4 bases not matched to a gene; V was cut back by 4 bases and J by 8 bases. Germline loops: CDR1 SGHTA, CDR2 FQGTGA. The CDR3 contains 15 residues. CDR3 region: CASSSGLAGADEQFF. CDR3 sequence (DNA): TGTGCCAGCAGCTCGGGACTAGCGGGAGCGGATGAGCAGTTCTTC.

The CDR3 is CASKGHPRRENTEAFF. CDR3 nucleotide sequence: TGTGCCAGTAAAGGACACCCCCGGCGGGAGAACACTGAAGCTTTCTTT. The chain is built from TRBV19 and TRBJ1-1; TRBD1 is a possible D gene (5 bases). The CDR3 is 16 residues long. Germline loops: CDR1 LNHDA, CDR2 SQIVND (reference sequence). The germline V and J ends were trimmed by 7 bases and 1 base, with 19 bases remaining between them.

This chain joins TRBV5-6 and TRBJ2-7; TRBD2 matches 15 bases. This CDR3 contains 16 residues. The germline V gene encodes CDR1 SGHDT and CDR2 YYEEEE. Trimming cost V 5 bases and J 4 bases; bases outside gene matches: 7. CDR3 DNA sequence: TGTGCCAGCAGTCTCTGGACTAGCGGGGGGGCATACGAGCAGTACTTC. Amino acid sequence: CASSLWTSGGAYEQYF.

This sequence joins TRBV18 and TRBJ1-5; a weak D match, TRBD1 (6 bases). This CDR3 is 14 amino acids long. V was clipped by 6 bases and J by 2 bases, with 11 bases between them. The germline V gene encodes CDR1 KGHSH and CDR2 LQKENI. Written as DNA, the CDR3 is TGTGCCAGCTCCCAGGGGCCGGGCAATCAGCCCCAGCATTTT. Translation: CASSQGPGNQPQHF.

J is TRBJ1-1 and V is TRBV6-1; no definite D call. V was shortened by 2 bases and J by 0 bases, with 13 bases between the two germline ends. This CDR3 is 16 amino acids long. Per germline, CDR1 MNHNS and CDR2 SASEGT. The CDR3 region is CASSEIWNRVNTEAFF. In nucleotides, the CDR3 is TGTGCCAGCAGTGAAATTTGGAACAGAGTGAACACTGAAGCTTTCTTT.

The chain links TRBV6-5 to TRBJ2-7, with TRBD2 matching over 7 bases. Germline CDR1 is MNHEY and CDR2 is SVGAGI. The CDR3 is 15 amino acids. J lost 1 base, V lost 0 bases, and 3 bases had no gene match. The CDR3, as DNA: TGTGCCAGCAGTTACTCGGGAGGGCTATCCTACGAGCAGTACTTC. Translation: CASSYSGGLSYEQYF.

The chain recombines TRBV19 with TRBJ2-7; 12 bases map to TRBD1. This CDR3 contains 16 residues. Germline V gene sequence: CDR1 LNHDA, CDR2 SQIVND (reference sequence). Unmatched junction bases numbered 12, after V lost 6 bases and J lost 6 bases. CDR3 amino acids: CASSTSGQGAKSEQYF. CDR3 coding DNA: TGTGCCAGTAGCACCTCGGGACAGGGGGCTAAAAGCGAGCAGTACTTC.

The chain couples TRBV5-6 to TRBJ2-5; D perhaps matches TRBD1 (5 bases). This CDR3 has 18 residues. Trimming left V 4 bases short and J 1 base short, with 23 bases between. The germline CDR1 and CDR2 sequences are SGHDT and YYEEEE. CDR3 sequence reads: CASSHGLDTMGLQETQYF. In DNA form, the CDR3 reads TGTGCCAGCAGCCACGGCCTGGACACAATGGGGCTCCAAGAGACCCAGTACTTC.